The 9 T cell receptor beta chains in this list originate from one sample, sequenced in a study of blood T cell repertoires in COVID-19. Libraries were prepared by immunoSEQ multiplex PCR; TCRdb keeps only in-frame clonotypes and omits some of them. Among around 250,000 clones, about 80% were seen once, and the ten largest hold 8% to 9.5%. The material sequenced was peripheral blood. The receptors derive from a human donor in a cohort sampled during active COVID-19.

V gene TRBV5-5 combines with J gene TRBJ2-7; 7 bases are a match to TRBD1. The CDR3 is 15 residues long. The germline CDR1 and CDR2 sequences are SGHKS and YYEKEE (reference sequence). The V gene end was trimmed by 0 bases and the J gene end by 0 bases; junction bases not matched to a gene: 3. The CDR3 protein is CASSLAAGGSYEQYF. The CDR3 bases are TGTGCCAGCAGCTTGGCCGCAGGGGGCTCCTACGAGCAGTACTTC.

This clone was counted between two and nine times. The V gene is TRBV2, the J gene TRBJ2-6, with 7 bases aligning to TRBD1. The CDR3 loop spans 16 amino acids. The trim removed 5 bases at V and 0 bases at J, leaving 4 bases unmatched. The germline V gene has CDR1 SNHLY and CDR2 FYNNEI. The CDR3 region has the DNA TGTGCCAGCAGTTCCTGGACAGGCTCTGGGGCCAACGTCCTGACTTTC. Translated: CASSSWTGSGANVLTF.

The chain recombines TRBV2 with TRBJ2-7; TRBD2 matches 10 bases. This CDR3 region has 15 residues. Germline loops: CDR1 SNHLY, CDR2 FYNNEI. J gave up 4 bases and V 10 bases, and 13 bases lay outside the gene matches. In DNA form, the CDR3 reads TGTGCCATACAAGAACGGTCTAGCGGGAGTTACGAGCAGTACTTC. Translating gives CAIQERSSGSYEQYF.

The chain carries TRBV18 and TRBJ2-2; D remains unclear. CDR3 size: 17 residues. V shed 3 bases and J shed 0 bases, with 14 bases lying between them. CDR1 KGHSH and CDR2 LQKENI come from the germline V gene. The CDR3 DNA reads as TGTGCCAGCTCACCCAGACAAATGGTCGCGAACACCGGGGAGCTGTTTTTT. It yields the protein CASSPRQMVANTGELFF.

The CDR3 loop reads CASSSDRGIHNSPLHF. CDR3 in DNA: TGTGCCAGCAGTTCAGACAGGGGAATCCATAATTCACCCCTCCACTTT. This chain joins TRBV2 and TRBJ1-6; 8 nucleotides agree with TRBD1. After removal of 5 bases from V and 5 bases from J, the junction contained 8 bases not matched to a gene. This CDR3 region has 16 residues. Germline V gene sequence: CDR1 SNHLY, CDR2 FYNNEI.

This clone was detected only a few times. J is TRBJ1-6 and V is TRBV7-8; unclear D gene. V was clipped by 0 bases and J by 5 bases, with 14 bases between them. The CDR3 loop spans 17 amino acids. CDR1 is SGHVS, CDR2 FQNEAQ, per germline. CDR3 sequence reads: CASSLALAGVNNSPLHF. The CDR3 DNA is TGTGCCAGCAGCTTAGCCCTCGCGGGAGTAAATAATTCACCCCTCCACTTT.

The rearrangement uses TRBV5-8 and TRBJ2-2, with TRBD1 matching 10 bases. The CDR3 spans 15 residues. The V and J ends lost 4 bases and 7 bases, in that order; junction bases with no gene match: 7. Per germline, CDR1 SGHTS and CDR2 YDEGEE. The chain's CDR3 is CASSNRDRGGGELFF. DNA of the CDR3: TGTGCCAGCAGCAACCGGGACAGGGGAGGCGGGGAGCTGTTTTTT.

This chain connects TRBV5-6 to TRBJ2-7; D perhaps matches TRBD2 (5 bases). From germline, CDR1 is SGHDT and CDR2 YYEEEE. CDR3 size: 15 residues. V lost 1 base to trimming and J lost 6 bases, with 17 bases between them. The CDR3 is CASSLWAQERREQYF. DNA for the CDR3: TGTGCCAGCAGCTTGTGGGCCCAAGAGCGGCGCGAGCAGTACTTC.

The chain is built from TRBV10-1 and TRBJ2-3, with 10 nucleotides matching TRBD2. The V gene end was trimmed by 6 bases and the J gene end by 2 bases; junction bases not matched to a gene: 5. Per germline, CDR1 WNHNN and CDR2 SYGVQD (reference sequence). The CDR3 spans 15 residues. As DNA, the CDR3 is TGCGCCAGCAGCAGAGCGGGAGGGTTCACAGATACGCAGTATTTT. Translated: CASSRAGGFTDTQYF.